The 23 T cell receptor beta chains presented below share a single source sample, sequenced in a study of T cell responses to AZD1222 COVID-19 vaccine. Assay used: immunoSEQ multiplex PCR; TCRdb lists only in-frame clones, some missing. The table records 200,000 or so clones, 90% to 95% of them present only once. The source material was peripheral blood, sampled on day 0 of AZD1222 vaccination. Receptors originate from an adult in good health.

The genes are TRBV11-2 and TRBJ1-1; D unclear. From germline, CDR1 is SGHAT and CDR2 FQNNGV. V lost 5 bases and J lost 6, with 10 bases in between. CDR3 length equals 12 residues. The CDR3 is CASSVGVAEAFF. Here the CDR3 DNA reads TGTGCCAGCAGCGTCGGGGTGGCTGAAGCTTTCTTT.

This clone is a singleton in its sample. This chain connects TRBV19 to TRBJ1-1, with D possibly TRBD1 on 6 matching bases. This CDR3 spans 15 amino acids. CDR1 and CDR2 from the germline V gene are LNHDA and SQIVND (reference sequence). Deletions cut 5 bases from V and 0 bases from J, with 13 bases between. The CDR3: CASSLHRVMNTEAFF. DNA of the CDR3: TGTGCCAGTAGTTTACACAGGGTCATGAACACTGAAGCTTTCTTT.

The chain uses TRBV5-1 and TRBJ1-4; a weak D match, TRBD1 (5 bases). V shed 0 bases and J shed 7 bases, with 7 bases lying between them. Germline V gene data show CDR1 as SGHRS and CDR2 as YFSETQ. The CDR3 spans 13 residues. CDR3 nucleotide sequence: TGCGCCAGCAGCTTGGCTCAGGGTGAAAAACTGTTTTTT. Amino acid sequence: CASSLAQGEKLFF.

The chain uses TRBV29-1 and TRBJ1-5; D unclear. From germline, CDR1 is SQVTM and CDR2 ANQGSEA. The CDR3 has 13 amino acids. The V and J ends lost 6 bases and 5 bases respectively, with 14 bases between them. The CDR3 nucleotides are TGCAGCGTCGCTACGGGTGGGGATCAGCCCCAGCATTTT. Translating gives CSVATGGDQPQHF.

V and J are TRBV28 and TRBJ2-7; possible D gene TRBD2, 6 bases. Trimming pared 3 bases from V and 6 bases from J, leaving 6 bases between. This CDR3 is 11 amino acids long. The V gene's germline CDR1 is MDHEN and CDR2 SYDVKM. In DNA form, the CDR3 reads TGTGCCAGCAGTTTCGGGGGCGAGCAGTACTTC. This sequence encodes CASSFGGEQYF.

This chain connects TRBV7-2 to TRBJ2-7; 10 bases are a match to TRBD1. The V segment lost 1 base and the J segment 3 bases; nucleotides outside the gene matches: 0. Per the germline V gene, CDR1 is SGHTA and CDR2 is FQGNSA. The CDR3 runs 14 residues. The CDR3 nucleotides are TGTGCCAGCAGCTTAGGGGACAGGGGCTACGAGCAGTACTTC. Translated, it gives CASSLGDRGYEQYF.

This clone was recorded once. The rearrangement links TRBV19 to TRBJ1-5, with 7 bases aligning to TRBD1. J lost 2 bases, V lost 10 bases, and 5 bases had no gene match. The length of the CDR3 is 13 residues. Germline V gene data show CDR1 as LNHDA and CDR2 as SQIVND (reference sequence). The CDR3 sequence: CAIGTGGNQPQHF. DNA for the CDR3: TGTGCCATAGGAACAGGGGGCAATCAGCCCCAGCATTTT.

The chain is built from TRBV28 and TRBJ1-2, with 8 bases matching TRBD1. Looked up from germline, CDR1 is MDHEN and CDR2 is SYDVKM. Losses at the gene ends were 1 base for V and 4 bases for J; bases not matched to a gene: 23. The CDR3 runs to 21 residues. The CDR3 loop is CASSLSEETGQGASNGYGYTF. The CDR3 DNA follows: TGTGCCAGCAGTTTATCCGAAGAGACGGGTCAGGGGGCGTCCAACGGCTATGGCTACACCTTC.

The rearrangement links TRBV6-5 to TRBJ2-5, with 9 bases fitting TRBD1. The CDR3 contains 14 residues. Trimming cost V 4 bases and J 4 bases; bases outside gene matches: 4. CDR1 MNHEY and CDR2 SVGAGI come from the germline V gene. CDR3 protein: CASSSGTGRETQYF. The CDR3 nucleotides are TGTGCCAGCAGTTCCGGGACAGGGAGAGAGACCCAGTACTTC.

The genes are TRBV20-1 and TRBJ1-2; tentatively, D is TRBD1 (5 bases). There are 11 residues in the CDR3. Germline loops: CDR1 DFQATT, CDR2 SNEGSKA (reference sequence). The V gene lost 3 bases and the J gene lost 8 bases, with 10 bases spanning the gap. The CDR3 region has the DNA TGCAGTGCTAGGGTAGAGGGGGGCTACACCTTC. It specifies CSARVEGGYTF.

V and J are TRBV28 and TRBJ2-7; 10 bases agree with TRBD1. The CDR3 totals 16 residues. Germline V gene data show CDR1 as MDHEN and CDR2 as SYDVKM. With V trimmed by 6 bases and J by 5 bases, 13 bases remained unmatched. The CDR3 loop reads CASRPIPGTGANEQYF. In nucleotides, the CDR3 is TGTGCCAGCAGACCCATCCCCGGGACAGGGGCAAACGAGCAGTACTTC.

V gene TRBV6-6 combines with J gene TRBJ2-7; possibly TRBD1 for D (6 bases). CDR1 is MNHNY, CDR2 SVGAGI, per germline (reference sequence). With 6 bases removed from V and 6 bases from J, the gap between germline ends came to 12 bases. The CDR3 totals 12 residues. The CDR3 coding sequence is TGTGCCAGCAGACCCGGACAGTCCGAGCAGTACTTC. It translates to CASRPGQSEQYF.

The chain employs TRBV24-1 and TRBJ1-1, with unresolved D. Germline loops: CDR1 KGHDR, CDR2 SFDVKD. With 3 bases removed from V and 0 bases from J, the gap between germline ends came to 10 bases. The CDR3 is made up of 15 amino acids. The CDR3 here is CATSDHGRLNTEAFF. The CDR3 coding sequence is TGTGCCACCAGTGATCATGGACGGCTGAACACTGAAGCTTTCTTT.

This clone was counted a few times. The V call is TRBV7-8, the J call TRBJ2-1, with 12 bases fitting TRBD2. The CDR3 sequence is 16 residues long. From germline, CDR1 is SGHVS and CDR2 FQNEAQ. The V gene end was trimmed by 1 base and the J gene end by 4 bases; junction bases not matched to a gene: 2. The CDR3 is CASSLGTSGRYNEQFF. In DNA form, the CDR3 reads TGTGCCAGCAGCTTAGGAACTAGCGGGAGGTACAATGAGCAGTTCTTC.

This chain connects TRBV3-1 (or the pseudogene TRBV3-2) to TRBJ2-1; TRBD2 agrees at 8 bases. Germline V gene lookup returns CDR1 LGHDT and CDR2 YNNKEL (reference sequence). V shed 4 bases and J 4 bases; nucleotides not matched to a gene: 12. This CDR3 contains 17 residues. The CDR3 loop reads CASSPETSGRLYNEQFF. The CDR3 nucleotides are TGTGCCAGCAGCCCCGAAACTAGCGGTCGGTTATACAATGAGCAGTTCTTC.

The V and J genes are TRBV19 and TRBJ1-1; D is unresolved. Trimming took 8 bases from V and 0 from J, leaving 13 bases between them. Germline assignment: CDR1 LNHDA and CDR2 SQIVND (reference sequence). This CDR3 is 14 amino acids long. CDR3 sequence (DNA): TGTGCCAGTTCCGCCTTTAACCTGAACACTGAAGCTTTCTTT. It yields the protein CASSAFNLNTEAFF. Variable domain in full (rest from reference TRBV19 and TRBJ1-1): DGGITQSPKYLFRKEGQNVTLSCEQNLNHDAMYWYRQDPGQGLRLIYYSQIVNDFQKGDIAEGYSVSREKKESFPLTVTSAQKNPTAFYLCASSAFNLNTEAFFGQGTRLTVV.

This rearrangement joins TRBV9 to TRBJ2-2, with 8 positions matching TRBD2. This CDR3 is built from 16 residues. V lost 0 bases and J lost 2; bases outside the gene matches: 3. Germline assignment: CDR1 SGDLS and CDR2 YYNGEE. The CDR3 bases are TGTGCCAGCAGCGTAGTGACTAGCGTTAACACCGGGGAGCTGTTTTTT. Translated: CASSVVTSVNTGELFF.

The rearrangement links TRBV5-1 to TRBJ2-2, with D hard to call. Germline V lookup: CDR1 SGHRS, CDR2 YFSETQ. CDR3 length: 14 residues. With 0 bases removed from V and 5 bases from J, the gap between germline ends came to 8 bases. The CDR3, as DNA: TGCGCCAGCAGCTTGGGGGCAGGTACCGGGGAGCTGTTTTTT. Translated: CASSLGAGTGELFF.

The CDR3 DNA follows: TGTGCCAGCAGCCAGGAGACATGGGTCCAAGAGACCCAGTACTTC. This codes for CASSQETWVQETQYF. The chain couples TRBV14 to TRBJ2-5, with D uncertain. CDR3 length: 15 residues. Germline V gene data show CDR1 as SGHDN and CDR2 as FVKESK. V shed 3 bases and J shed 1 base, with 12 bases lying between them.

This clone was found once. This chain joins TRBV6-5 and TRBJ1-1; the D is unclear. The CDR3 covers 15 residues. Trimming removed 5 bases at V and 1 base at J, with 14 bases between. Germline CDR1 reads MNHEY; CDR2 reads SVGAGI. The DNA of the CDR3 is TGTGCCAGCAGTACCCCGAGGGTCGGGAACACTGAAGCTTTCTTT. This encodes CASSTPRVGNTEAFF.

The sample holds one count of this clone. The chain has TRBV9 and TRBJ1-1; TRBD1 is a possible D gene (5 bases). This CDR3 spans 17 amino acids. Germline values: CDR1 SGDLS, CDR2 YYNGEE. Trimming took off 3 bases at V and 3 bases at J, with 21 bases between the two ends. The CDR3 loop reads CASSAAGRGKEDTEAFF. CDR3 coding DNA: TGTGCCAGCAGCGCCGCGGGGAGGGGCAAAGAGGACACTGAAGCTTTCTTT.

The chain is built from TRBV5-6 and TRBJ2-2, with unresolved D. CDR3 length: 15 residues. Trimming cost V 0 bases and J 6 bases, with 12 bases left between them. CDR1 and CDR2 (germline): SGHDT, YYEEEE. CDR3 protein: CASSLDLIESGELFF. CDR3 nucleotides: TGTGCCAGCAGCTTGGATCTGATAGAGTCCGGGGAGCTGTTTTTT.

The chain joins TRBV9 to TRBJ1-6; D call uncertain. Germline V gene lookup returns CDR1 SGDLS and CDR2 YYNGEE. The CDR3 length is 19 residues. V was clipped by 0 bases and J by 7 bases, with 23 bases between them. The CDR3 spells CASSVVPQNRLSGNSPLHF. DNA for the CDR3: TGTGCCAGCAGCGTAGTTCCCCAAAACCGACTTTCGGGGAATTCACCCCTCCACTTT.